Below are 31 T cell receptor beta chains sequenced from a single sample in a study of T-cell reconstitution after alpha-beta-depleted transplantation in children. For TCRbeta, the library was prepared with unique molecular identifiers. TCRdb reprocessed the PCR reads via MiXCR and lists one record per CDR3 protein. The repertoire holds about 200,000 distinct CDR3 sequences, with under 20% as singletons. The specimen comprised PBMCs, mostly from graft donor cells, sampled 360 days after TCRalphabeta/CD19-depleted stem cell transplant. Receptor source: a male patient between 2 and 10 years old who had a stem cell transplant for acute lymphoblastic leukemia, so the T cells may come from the graft donor.

This clonotype was counted a single time. The gene calls are TRBV5-1 and TRBJ2-6; weak D call: TRBD2 (6 bases). Germline-derived CDR1 and CDR2 are SGHRS and YFSETQ. Trimming removed 4 bases from V and 2 bases from J, with 16 bases in between. The CDR3 sequence is 17 residues long. The CDR3 loop reads CASSPGGSPTGANVLTF. DNA for the CDR3: TGCGCCAGCAGCCCCGGGGGTAGTCCTACTGGGGCCAACGTCCTGACTTTC.

The J gene is TRBJ2-3, the V gene TRBV5-1; 13 bases match TRBD2. With V trimmed by 4 bases and J by 5 bases, 4 bases remained unmatched. The CDR3 has 15 amino acids. From germline, CDR1 is SGHRS and CDR2 YFSETQ. CDR3 sequence: CASSVGTSGEDTQYF. CDR3 in DNA: TGCGCCAGCAGCGTCGGGACTAGCGGGGAAGATACGCAGTATTTT.

This clonotype was seen many times. The chain couples TRBV12-3 or TRBV12-4 to TRBJ2-3, with 9 bases identical to TRBD1. The CDR3 is 16 residues long. V lost 0 bases to trimming and J lost 4 bases; unmatched junction nucleotides: 5. The DNA of the CDR3 is TGTGCCAGCAGTTTAGCCGGGACAGGGTGGGCAGATACGCAGTATTTT. This encodes CASSLAGTGWADTQYF.

The chain is built from TRBV28 and TRBJ2-2; the D call may be TRBD1 or TRBD2 (5 bases each). There are 17 residues in the CDR3. Germline loops: CDR1 MDHEN, CDR2 SYDVKM. With 5 bases removed from V and 5 bases from J, the gap between germline ends came to 21 bases. The CDR3 loop is CASSHQSRSRGTGELFF. The CDR3 DNA reads TGTGCCAGCAGTCATCAGTCGCGCTCGAGGGGAACCGGGGAGCTGTTTTTT.

In this sample, this clonotype turned up a few times. CDR3 in DNA: TGTGCCACCAGAACCGATGTGGGGTCTAGCACAGATACGCAGTATTTT. It encodes CATRTDVGSSTDTQYF. The V call is TRBV15, the J call TRBJ2-3; no firm D call. Germline V gives CDR1 LNHNV, CDR2 YYDKDF (reference sequence). The V and J ends lost 6 bases and 0 bases respectively, with 16 bases between them. The CDR3 sequence is 16 residues long.

This clonotype has only a few counts. The chain recombines TRBV11-1 with TRBJ2-7, with 8 bases lining up with TRBD1. The CDR3 is 18 amino acids. In germline, CDR1 is SGHAT, CDR2 FQDESV (reference sequence). J gave up 3 bases and V 1 base, and 14 bases lay outside the gene matches. Here the CDR3 DNA reads TGTGCCAGCAGCTTAGAATTCGGGACAGGCGGACGTGGCTACGAGCAGTACTTC. Protein sequence: CASSLEFGTGGRGYEQYF.

For this clonotype: The junction and the germline gene differ at one end; a read error may be behind it. The rearrangement uses TRBV9 and TRBJ2-1, with TRBD2 matching over 9 bases. CDR3 length: 16 amino acids. The germline gives CDR1 SGDLS, CDR2 YYNGEE. CDR3 protein: CASSVPGTSSFNEQFF. In DNA form, the CDR3 reads TGTGCCAGCAGCGTCCCCGGGACTAGCTCCTTCAATGAGCAGTTCTTC.

This rearrangement joins TRBV12-3 or TRBV12-4 to TRBJ1-5; D gene unclear. Deletions cut 2 bases from V and 7 bases from J, with 15 bases between. CDR3 length: 15 residues. The CDR3 DNA sequence: TGTGCCAGCAGTTTATCTGGGTCGGGGATCCAGCCCCAGCATTTT. It codes for CASSLSGSGIQPQHF.

This clonotype was observed a handful of times. This rearrangement joins TRBV5-1 to TRBJ2-1; 9 bases line up with TRBD1. This CDR3 comprises 18 residues. J lost 1 base, V lost 1 base, and 9 bases had no gene match. Germline-derived CDR1 and CDR2 are SGHRS and YFSETQ. In DNA, the CDR3 is TGCGCCAGCAGCTTGAGGGACAGGGTCTTAGGGTCCTACAATGAGCAGTTCTTC. Its protein product is CASSLRDRVLGSYNEQFF.

This clonotype was observed a few times. The rearrangement links TRBV12-3 or TRBV12-4 to TRBJ2-5; TRBD1 aligns across 10 bases. The CDR3 covers 15 residues. V lost 5 bases to trimming and J lost 5 bases; unmatched junction nucleotides: 8. CDR3 coding DNA: TGTGCCAGCAGTCGGGGACAGGGGAATGGGGAGACCCAGTACTTC. Protein: CASSRGQGNGETQYF.

This clonotype appeared a few times. The chain combines TRBV7-2 with TRBJ1-3; a possible D gene is TRBD1 (6 bases). The CDR3 length is 15 residues. Trimming removed 5 bases at V and 8 bases at J, with 19 bases between. Per the germline V gene, CDR1 is SGHTA and CDR2 is FQGNSA. The chain's CDR3 is CASSLEGGRVDTIYF. CDR3 sequence (DNA): TGTGCCAGCAGCCTAGAGGGGGGCAGGGTCGACACCATATATTTT.

This clonotype was seen more than once but under ten times. The chain has TRBV4-3 and TRBJ1-4; tentatively, D is TRBD1 (5 bases). This CDR3 region has 18 residues. V was trimmed by 0 bases and J by 1 base, leaving 15 bases between them. The germline V gene encodes CDR1 LGHNA and CDR2 YSLEER. The CDR3 DNA is TGCGCCAGCAGCCAAGATTACCCAGGGTCCATAACTAATGAAAAACTGTTTTTT. Amino acids: CASSQDYPGSITNEKLFF.

This clonotype showed up just a few times. The V gene is TRBV10-3, the J gene TRBJ2-7, with TRBD1 matching 7 bases. J was trimmed by 5 bases and V by 4 bases; bases with no gene match: 2. Germline V CDR1 and CDR2: ENHRY, SYGVKD. The CDR3 sequence is 12 residues long. CDR3 in amino acids: CAISGDSDEQYF. CDR3 coding DNA: TGTGCCATCAGTGGGGACAGTGACGAGCAGTACTTC.

The chain recombines TRBV20-1 with TRBJ2-1, with D possibly being TRBD1 or TRBD2 (5 bases each). Germline CDR1 and CDR2: DFQATT and SNEGSKA (reference sequence). Deletions cut 5 bases from V and 1 base from J, with 12 bases between. The CDR3 sequence is 14 residues long. For the CDR3, the DNA is TGCAGTGCTCCCTGGGGGAATTCCTACAATGAGCAGTTCTTC. Translated, it gives CSAPWGNSYNEQFF.

Only a few counts were recorded for this clonotype. The J gene is TRBJ1-1, the V gene TRBV20-1, with D possibly being TRBD1 (5 bases). Looked up from germline, CDR1 is DFQATT and CDR2 is SNEGSKA (reference sequence). The CDR3 contains 15 residues. V lost 6 bases, J lost 1 base, and 18 bases lay in between. The CDR3 sequence: CSALGRNGGNTEAFF. The CDR3 DNA is TGCAGTGCCCTGGGCCGCAATGGGGGGAACACTGAAGCTTTCTTT.

The chain employs TRBV5-1 and TRBJ2-7; D possibly corresponds to TRBD1 (7 bases). V dropped 3 bases and J dropped 6 bases, with 22 bases sitting between them. The CDR3 contains 16 residues. CDR1 is SGHRS, CDR2 YFSETQ, per germline. The CDR3 loop reads CASSSWHKDQGGEQYF. The DNA of the CDR3 is TGCGCCAGCAGCTCTTGGCATAAAGATCAGGGGGGCGAGCAGTACTTC.

This clonotype was counted ten times or more. The chain links TRBV12-3 or TRBV12-4 to TRBJ1-1; 8 positions agree with TRBD1. This CDR3 region has 12 residues. V trimming: 7 bases; J trimming: 6 bases; junction bases outside the gene matches: 4. The CDR3 region is CASTSDRAEAFF. CDR3 nucleotide sequence: TGTGCCAGCACCTCGGACAGGGCTGAAGCTTTCTTT.

In this sample, this clonotype turned up a few times. The CDR3: CASSEVAVRNEQFF. The CDR3 nucleotides read TGCGCCAGCAGCGAGGTAGCGGTGAGGAATGAGCAGTTCTTC. The chain links TRBV5-1 to TRBJ2-1, with D possibly matching TRBD2 (6 bases). The CDR3 loop spans 14 amino acids. V was clipped by 4 bases and J by 7 bases, with 15 bases between them. Germline V gives CDR1 SGHRS, CDR2 YFSETQ.

This clonotype turned up a few times. The chain uses TRBV2 and TRBJ2-2; TRBD1 agrees at 8 bases. Germline V lookup: CDR1 SNHLY, CDR2 FYNNEI. The CDR3 sequence is 14 residues long. With V trimmed by 5 bases and J by 6 bases, 5 bases remained unmatched. CDR3 in amino acids: CASSQGAVAGELFF. The DNA for the CDR3 is TGTGCCAGCAGTCAGGGGGCGGTAGCCGGGGAGCTGTTTTTT.

The chain has TRBV20-1 and TRBJ1-5, with D tentatively TRBD1 (5 bases). CDR1 DFQATT and CDR2 SNEGSKA come from the germline V gene (reference sequence). The CDR3 spans 15 residues. Trimming left V 6 bases short and J 2 bases short, with 17 bases between. The CDR3 DNA reads as TGCAGTGCCGCAGACCTTGTCAGGGGCAATCAGCCCCAGCATTTT. It encodes CSAADLVRGNQPQHF.

CDR3: CASRPQVPNYGYTF. The CDR3 nucleotides read TGTGCCAGCAGACCACAGGTCCCTAACTATGGCTACACCTTC. V is TRBV12-3 or TRBV12-4 and J is TRBJ1-2; D perhaps matches TRBD1 (5 bases). V was trimmed by 6 bases and J by 0 bases, leaving 11 bases between them. There are 14 residues in the CDR3.

The chain recombines TRBV5-4 with TRBJ2-3, with no clear D. CDR3 size: 13 residues. With 4 bases removed from V and 4 bases from J, the gap between germline ends came to 10 bases. Germline CDR1 is SGHNT and CDR2 is YYREEE (reference sequence). CDR3 DNA sequence: TGTGCCAGCAGCGGAAATGGTGCAGATACGCAGTATTTT. Translating it yields CASSGNGADTQYF.

CDR3 in amino acids: CASRWGGTYNEQFF. The CDR3 coding sequence is TGTGCCAGTAGATGGGGAGGTACCTACAATGAGCAGTTCTTC. The gene calls are TRBV19 and TRBJ2-1; possible D gene TRBD2, 6 bases. The CDR3 is 14 residues long. V was shortened by 6 bases and J by 2 bases, with 11 bases between the two germline ends. Germline V gene data show CDR1 as LNHDA and CDR2 as SQIVND (reference sequence).

In regard to this clonotype: A read error is likely, as this CDR3 ends without the conserved phenylalanine or tryptophan. The chain links TRBV5-4 to TRBJ2-7, with a weak D call TRBD1 (6 bases). The V and J ends lost 4 bases and 2 bases respectively, with 16 bases between them. This CDR3 is built from 15 residues. Looked up from germline, CDR1 is SGHNT and CDR2 is YYREEE (reference sequence). CDR3 bases: TGTGCCAGCAGCAGAAAGGACAAGGGGGCCTACGAGCAGTACTAC. This gives the protein CASSRKDKGAYEQYY.

The chain employs TRBV28 and TRBJ2-7; 9 bases fit TRBD1. V was clipped by 5 bases and J by 9 bases; unmatched bases: 5. Germline V gives CDR1 MDHEN, CDR2 SYDVKM. There are 12 residues in the CDR3. DNA of the CDR3: TGTGCCAGCAGTAGGGACAGGGCTGGGCAGTACTTC. This encodes CASSRDRAGQYF.

The V gene is TRBV29-1, the J gene TRBJ2-4; 9 nucleotides match TRBD1. Germline CDR1 and CDR2: SQVTM and ANQGSEA. V lost 7 bases, J lost 4 bases, and 2 bases stayed unmatched. The CDR3 length is 12 residues. The DNA of the CDR3 is TGCAGCGCCGGGACAGGGAAAAACATTCAGTACTTC. Translation gives CSAGTGKNIQYF.

V is TRBV12-3 or TRBV12-4 and J is TRBJ1-4, with a tentative D call TRBD1 (6 bases). The CDR3 is made up of 13 amino acids. V shed 4 bases and J shed 8 bases, with 11 bases lying between them. CDR3 region: CASSSGAGEKLFF. The DNA for the CDR3 is TGTGCCAGCAGTTCAGGGGCCGGAGAAAAACTGTTTTTT.

V usage is TRBV19 and J usage is TRBJ1-5; 8 bases are a match to TRBD1. The V and J ends lost 7 bases and 0 bases, in that order; junction bases with no gene match: 11. Germline V gives CDR1 LNHDA, CDR2 SQIVND (reference sequence). The CDR3 is 17 amino acids. The CDR3: CASTLLTGTGSNQPQHF. The CDR3 DNA is TGTGCCAGTACCCTACTCACCGGGACAGGTAGCAATCAGCCCCAGCATTTT.

V is TRBV7-2 and J is TRBJ2-7; D tentatively fits TRBD1 or TRBD2 (6 bases each). Trimming took 2 bases from V and 3 from J, leaving 14 bases between them. The CDR3 is 15 amino acids. The germline CDR1 and CDR2 sequences are SGHTA and FQGNSA. CDR3 sequence (DNA): TGTGCCAGCAGCTTACCCTTGAGGGGGGTCTACGAGCAGTACTTC. It specifies CASSLPLRGVYEQYF. The full variable domain, with the rest looked up from reference TRBV7-2 and TRBJ2-7, is GAGVSQSPSNKVTEKGKDVELRCDPISGHTALYWYRQSLGQGLEFLIYFQGNSAPDKSGLPSDRFSAERTGGSVSTLTIQRTQQEDSAVYLCASSLPLRGVYEQYFGPGTRLTVT.

The CDR3 is CASCVGRRTYEQYF. The CDR3 DNA sequence: TGTGCCAGCTGCGTGGGACGGAGGACCTACGAGCAGTACTTC. The genes are TRBV12-3 or TRBV12-4 and TRBJ2-7; D may correspond to TRBD1 or TRBD2 (5 bases each). The CDR3 has 14 amino acids. V was trimmed by 8 bases and J by 2 bases, leaving 16 bases between them.

This clonotype was observed a few times. The chain joins TRBV27 to TRBJ1-6, with 7 bases lining up with TRBD1. The CDR3 contains 15 residues. Trimming cost V 6 bases and J 5 bases; bases outside gene matches: 7. Germline V gives CDR1 MNHEY, CDR2 SMNVEV (reference sequence). The CDR3 loop reads CASRQGWSDNSPLHF. DNA of the CDR3: TGTGCCAGCAGACAGGGGTGGAGTGATAATTCACCCCTCCACTTT.